This T cell receptor beta chain was sequenced during a study of shared clonotypes between healthy human individuals. Broader study findings: A handful of donors showed sharing of approximately 5% of naive CD4 clonotypes.

Germline values: CDR1 SGHVS, CDR2 FQNEAQ. The V gene lost 1 base and the J gene lost 4 bases, with 8 bases spanning the gap. The CDR3 has 13 residues. Using immunoSEQ multiplex PCR, the repertoire was profiled, and TCRdb retains in-frame clones only, with some absent. The table has about 1,800,000 clones, just under 95% seen once. Details on this clone: Its specificity is unknown.

Naive CD8 cells, CD45RO-negative and positively selected for CCR7, excluded terminally differentiated effector memory CD45RA+ cells. Specimen: naive CD8+ T cells sorted from blood. The rearrangement uses TRBV7-8 and TRBJ2-7; D is unclear. This receptor was obtained from a man between 18 and 35 years old in good health. In nucleotides, the CDR3 is TGTGCCAGCAGCTTAGGGGTGGAATACGAGCAGTACTTC. Residues: CASSLGVEYEQYF.